A selection of T cell receptor beta chains follows, all from one sample in a study of CD4 T cells in relation to SARS-CoV-2 and coronaviruses. The table came from immunoSEQ multiplex PCR; TCRdb's copy has only in-frame clones and leaves some out. The sample holds some 43,000 clones, over 75% seen once. Which antigens these TCRs recognize remains unknown. The source material was naive CD4+ T cells from PBMCs, cultured in vitro. These TCRs come from an adult with COVID-19. CDR3s include the opening cysteine and the closing phenylalanine or tryptophan. D genes are given only for firm matches. Clone size is shown for a subset of rows, as once, few, many or a class of expanded clone.

D gene	V gene	J gene	clone size	CDR3 DNA	CDR3 protein
NA	TRBV7-3	TRBJ2-5	NA	TGTGCCAGCAGCTTAAGGAAGGGTCAAGAGACCCAGTACTTC	CASSLRKGQETQYF
NA	TRBV6-5	TRBJ1-4	NA	TGTGCCAGCAGTTCTCGTGGACAAAGGGAGGAAAAACTGTTTTTT	CASSSRGQREEKLFF
NA	TRBV7-2	TRBJ1-2	few	TGTGCCAGCAGCTTCGAAGGGGACGGCTACACCTTC	CASSFEGDGYTF
NA	TRBV20-1	TRBJ2-1	NA	TGCAGTGCTAGTGTTAACGCTCCCCCCCACGACAATGAGCAGTTCTTC	CSASVNAPPHDNEQFF
TRBD2	TRBV6-5	TRBJ2-7	NA	TGTGCCAGCATGGGTGGCGGGAGATGGGTCGAGCAGTACTTC	CASMGGGRWVEQYF
NA	TRBV30	TRBJ2-1	NA	TGTGCCTGGAGTAAGGGACGGGCCGCAACTAGTACCTACAATGAGCAGTTCTTC	CAWSKGRAATSTYNEQFF
NA	TRBV12-3/TRBV12-4	TRBJ2-2	NA	TGTGCCAGCACCTTTCACGGCACCGGGGAGCTGTTTTTT	CASTFHGTGELFF
NA	TRBV11-2	TRBJ2-1	few	TGTGCCAGCAGCTTAGTCGGCGGGGCTACCTACAATGAGCAGTTCTTC	CASSLVGGATYNEQFF
TRBD2	TRBV7-6	TRBJ2-1	NA	TGTGCCAGCAGCACACCGGGACTAGCGAATGAGCAGTTCTTC	CASSTPGLANEQFF
NA	TRBV5-5	TRBJ2-6	NA	TGTGCCAGCAGCTTGCTGGGGGGAAGCTCTGGGGCCAACGTCCTGACTTTC	CASSLLGGSSGANVLTF
NA	TRBV29-1	TRBJ1-2	NA	TGCAGCGTTGAACAGGGCTTCCCTAACTATGGCTACACCTTC	CSVEQGFPNYGYTF
NA	TRBV5-6	TRBJ2-5	NA	TGTGCCAGCAGCTTTATGGCGTACCAAGAGACCCAGTACTTC	CASSFMAYQETQYF
TRBD2	TRBV29-1	TRBJ2-1	once	TGCAGCGTTTTGAGCGGGAGAAGGTCCTACAATGAGCAGTTCTTC	CSVLSGRRSYNEQFF
NA	TRBV19	TRBJ1-6	NA	TGTGCCAGTGCAGACAGTAGCTCCTATAATTCACCCCTCCACTTT	CASADSSSYNSPLHF
TRBD1	TRBV11-3	TRBJ2-1	few	TGTGCCAGCAGCTATGACAGGGGTTCCTACAATGAGCAGTTCTTC	CASSYDRGSYNEQFF
NA	TRBV24-1	TRBJ1-5	NA	TGTGCCACCAGTGATTCAAATCAGCCCCAGCATTTT	CATSDSNQPQHF
TRBD1	TRBV11-2	TRBJ2-1	NA	TGTGCCAGCAGCTTAGGGATGGGGACAGACTCCTACAATGAGCAGTTCTTC	CASSLGMGTDSYNEQFF
TRBD1	TRBV11-2	TRBJ2-7	NA	TGTGCCAGCAGCCTGGACAGGAATTACTACGAGCAGTACTTC	CASSLDRNYYEQYF
NA	TRBV24-1	TRBJ2-2	NA	TGTGCCACCAGTGACCCAACGAAGGGGACCGGGGAGCTGTTTTTT	CATSDPTKGTGELFF
TRBD2	TRBV5-5	TRBJ2-7	NA	TGTGCCAGCAGAACTCTCGGGACTAGAAGCTCCTACGAGCAGTACTTC	CASRTLGTRSSYEQYF
NA	TRBV19	TRBJ2-2	NA	TGTGCCAGTAGTATTCGACAGAACACCGGGGAGCTGTTTTTT	CASSIRQNTGELFF
NA	TRBV5-1	TRBJ2-3	NA	TGCGCCAGCAGCTTGGCTATCCATGGGGGCACAGATACGCAGTATTTT	CASSLAIHGGTDTQYF
NA	TRBV19	TRBJ2-2	NA	TGTGCCAGTAGTAGTTGGGGACGGCCGAACACCGGGGAGCTGTTTTTT	CASSSWGRPNTGELFF
TRBD1	TRBV25-1	TRBJ1-1	NA	TGTGCCAGCAGCCCTAGACAGGGGAACACTGAAGCTTTCTTT	CASSPRQGNTEAFF
TRBD1	TRBV2	TRBJ2-7	NA	TGTGCCAGCAGTGGACTGACAGGGTTCTACGAGCAGTACTTC	CASSGLTGFYEQYF
NA	TRBV5-1	TRBJ2-5	NA	TGCGCCAGCAGCTTGGGACAGCAAGAGACCCAGTACTTC	CASSLGQQETQYF
TRBD2	TRBV6-1	TRBJ2-7	NA	TGTGCCAGCAGTGAATTTTGGCTAGCGGGAGTCGAGCAGTACTTC	CASSEFWLAGVEQYF
NA	TRBV5-1	TRBJ2-2	few	TGCGCCAGCAGCTTGGTCCAGGGGAAAGGGACCGGGGAGCTGTTTTTT	CASSLVQGKGTGELFF